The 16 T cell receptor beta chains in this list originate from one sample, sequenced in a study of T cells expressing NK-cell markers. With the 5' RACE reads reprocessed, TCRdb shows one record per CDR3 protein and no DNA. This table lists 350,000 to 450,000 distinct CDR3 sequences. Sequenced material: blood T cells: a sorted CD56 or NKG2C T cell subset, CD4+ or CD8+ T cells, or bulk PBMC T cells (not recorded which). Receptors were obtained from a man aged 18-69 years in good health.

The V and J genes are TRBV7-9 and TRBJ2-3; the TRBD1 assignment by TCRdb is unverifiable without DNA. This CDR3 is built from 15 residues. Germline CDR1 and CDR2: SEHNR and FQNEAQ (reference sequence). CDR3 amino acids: CASTWGGAGTDTQYF. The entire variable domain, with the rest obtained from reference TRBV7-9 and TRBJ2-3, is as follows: DTGVSQNPRHKITKRGQNVTFRCDPISEHNRLYWYRQTLGQGPEFLTYFQNEAQLEKSRLLSDRFSAERPKGSFSTLEIQRTEQGDSAMYLCASTWGGAGTDTQYFGPGTRLTVL.

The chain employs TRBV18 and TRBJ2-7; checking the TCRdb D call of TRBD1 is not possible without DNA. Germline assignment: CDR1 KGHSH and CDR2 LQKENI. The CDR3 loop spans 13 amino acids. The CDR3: CASSVQGTYEQYF.

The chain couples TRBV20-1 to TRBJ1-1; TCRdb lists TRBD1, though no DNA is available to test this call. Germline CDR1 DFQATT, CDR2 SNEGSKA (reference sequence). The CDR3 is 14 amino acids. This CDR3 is CSATRSGVSTEAFF.

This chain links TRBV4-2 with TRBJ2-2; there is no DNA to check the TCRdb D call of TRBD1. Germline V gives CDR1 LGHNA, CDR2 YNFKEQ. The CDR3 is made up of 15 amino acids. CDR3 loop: CASSPDRGRTGELFF.

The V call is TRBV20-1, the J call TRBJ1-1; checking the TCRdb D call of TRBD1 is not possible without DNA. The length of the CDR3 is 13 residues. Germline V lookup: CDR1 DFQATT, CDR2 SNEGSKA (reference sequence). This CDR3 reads CSARENRGAEAFF.

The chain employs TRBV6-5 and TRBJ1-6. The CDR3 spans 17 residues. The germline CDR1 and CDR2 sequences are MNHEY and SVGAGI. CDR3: CASSYSGPSSYNSPLHF.

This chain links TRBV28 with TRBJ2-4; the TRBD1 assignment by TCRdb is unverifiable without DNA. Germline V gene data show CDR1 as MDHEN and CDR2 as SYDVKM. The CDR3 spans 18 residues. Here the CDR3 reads CASSFPGTGRRGKNIQYF. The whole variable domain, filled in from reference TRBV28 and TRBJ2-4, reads DVKVTQSSRYLVKRTGEKVFLECVQDMDHENMFWYRQDPGLGLRLIYFSYDVKMKEKGDIPEGYSVSREKKERFSLILESASTNQTSMYLCASSFPGTGRRGKNIQYFGAGTRLSVL.

CDR3 sequence reads: CATSRGTTGTNYEQYF. The genes are TRBV15 and TRBJ2-7; without DNA, the TCRdb call of TRBD1 cannot be checked. The CDR3 runs 16 residues. The germline CDR1 and CDR2 sequences are LNHNV and YYDKDF (reference sequence). Drawing the rest from reference TRBV15 and TRBJ2-7, the complete variable domain is DAMVIQNPRYQVTQFGKPVTLSCSQTLNHNVMYWYQQKSSQAPKLLFHYYDKDFNNEADTPDNFQSRRPNTSFCFLDIRSPGLGDTAMYLCATSRGTTGTNYEQYFGPGTRLTVT.

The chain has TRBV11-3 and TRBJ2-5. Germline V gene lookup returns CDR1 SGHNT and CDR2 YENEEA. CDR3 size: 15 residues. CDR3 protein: CASSLGITTQETQYF.

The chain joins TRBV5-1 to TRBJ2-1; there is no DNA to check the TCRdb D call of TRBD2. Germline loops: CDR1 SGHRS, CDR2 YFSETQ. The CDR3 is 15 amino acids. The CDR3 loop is CASFSLAGGPGEQFF.

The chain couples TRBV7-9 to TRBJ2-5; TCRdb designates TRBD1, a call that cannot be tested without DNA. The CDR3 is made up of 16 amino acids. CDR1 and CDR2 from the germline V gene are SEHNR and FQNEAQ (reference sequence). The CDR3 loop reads CASSHLLGGRQETQYF. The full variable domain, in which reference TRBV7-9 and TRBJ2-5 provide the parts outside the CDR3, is DTGVSQNPRHKITKRGQNVTFRCDPISEHNRLYWYRQTLGQGPEFLTYFQNEAQLEKSRLLSDRFSAERPKGSFSTLEIQRTEQGDSAMYLCASSHLLGGRQETQYFGPGTRLLVL.

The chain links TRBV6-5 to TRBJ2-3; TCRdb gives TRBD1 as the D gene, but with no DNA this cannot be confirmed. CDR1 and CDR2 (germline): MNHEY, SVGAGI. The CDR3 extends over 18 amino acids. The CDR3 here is CASSYYPSGGHGTDTQYF.

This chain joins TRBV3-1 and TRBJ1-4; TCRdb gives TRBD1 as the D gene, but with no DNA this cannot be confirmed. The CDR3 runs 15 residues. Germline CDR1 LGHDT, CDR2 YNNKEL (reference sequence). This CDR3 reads CASSQLGGKNEKLFF.

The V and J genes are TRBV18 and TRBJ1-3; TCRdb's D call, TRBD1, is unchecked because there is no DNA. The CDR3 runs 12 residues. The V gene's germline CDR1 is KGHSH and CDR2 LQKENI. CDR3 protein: CASRTERNTIYF.

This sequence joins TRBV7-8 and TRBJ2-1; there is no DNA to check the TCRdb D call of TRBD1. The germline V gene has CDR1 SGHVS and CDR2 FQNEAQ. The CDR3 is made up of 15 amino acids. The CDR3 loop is CASSPIRGRANEQFF.

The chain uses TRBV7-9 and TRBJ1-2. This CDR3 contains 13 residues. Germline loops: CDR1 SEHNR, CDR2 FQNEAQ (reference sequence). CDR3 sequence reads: CASSTQTDLEDTF. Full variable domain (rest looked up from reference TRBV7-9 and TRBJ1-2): DTGVSQNPRHKITKRGQNVTFRCDPISEHNRLYWYRQTLGQGPEFLTYFQNEAQLEKSRLLSDRFSAERPKGSFSTLEIQRTEQGDSAMYLCASSTQTDLEDTFGSGTRLTVV.